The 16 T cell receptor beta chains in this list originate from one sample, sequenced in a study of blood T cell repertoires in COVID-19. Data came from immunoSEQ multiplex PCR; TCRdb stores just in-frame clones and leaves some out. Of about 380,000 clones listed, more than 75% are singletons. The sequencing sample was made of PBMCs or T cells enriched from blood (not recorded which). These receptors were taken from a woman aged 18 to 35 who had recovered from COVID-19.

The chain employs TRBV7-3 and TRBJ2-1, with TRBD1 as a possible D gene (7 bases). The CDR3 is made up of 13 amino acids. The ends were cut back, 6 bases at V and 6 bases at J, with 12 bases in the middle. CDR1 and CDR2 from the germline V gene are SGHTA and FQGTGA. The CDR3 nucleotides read TGTGCCAGCAGGCCAGGGGGGTCCAATGAGCAGTTCTTC. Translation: CASRPGGSNEQFF.

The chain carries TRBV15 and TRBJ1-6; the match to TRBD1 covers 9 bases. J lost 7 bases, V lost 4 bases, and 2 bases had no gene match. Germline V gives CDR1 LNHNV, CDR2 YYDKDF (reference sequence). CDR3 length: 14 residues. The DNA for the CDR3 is TGTGCCACCAGCATGGGACAGGGAAATTCACCCCTCCACTTT. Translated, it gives CATSMGQGNSPLHF.

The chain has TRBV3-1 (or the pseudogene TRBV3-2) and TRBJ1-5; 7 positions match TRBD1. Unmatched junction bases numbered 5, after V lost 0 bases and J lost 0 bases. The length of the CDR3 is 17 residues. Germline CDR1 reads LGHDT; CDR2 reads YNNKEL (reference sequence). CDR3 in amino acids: CASSQEGGQYSNQPQHF. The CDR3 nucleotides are TGTGCCAGCAGCCAAGAAGGGGGACAGTATAGCAATCAGCCCCAGCATTTT.

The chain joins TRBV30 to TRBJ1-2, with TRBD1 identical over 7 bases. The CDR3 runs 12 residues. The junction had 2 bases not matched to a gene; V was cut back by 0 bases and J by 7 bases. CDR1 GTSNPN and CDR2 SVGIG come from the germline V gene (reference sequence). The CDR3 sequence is CAWSVNRGGYTF. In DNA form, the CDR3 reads TGTGCCTGGAGTGTGAACAGGGGTGGCTACACCTTC.

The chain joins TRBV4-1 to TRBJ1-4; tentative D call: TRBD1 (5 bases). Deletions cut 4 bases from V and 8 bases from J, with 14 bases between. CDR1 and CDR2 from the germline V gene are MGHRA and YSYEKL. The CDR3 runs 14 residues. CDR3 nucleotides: TGCGCCAGCAGCCCGGGGGACTTTGGGGAAAAACTGTTTTTT. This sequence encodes CASSPGDFGEKLFF.

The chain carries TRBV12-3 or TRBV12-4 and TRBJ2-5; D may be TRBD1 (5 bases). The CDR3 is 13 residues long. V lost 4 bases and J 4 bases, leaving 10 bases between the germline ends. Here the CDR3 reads CASSSQGTETQYF. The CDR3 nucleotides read TGTGCCAGCAGTTCCCAGGGTACAGAGACCCAGTACTTC.

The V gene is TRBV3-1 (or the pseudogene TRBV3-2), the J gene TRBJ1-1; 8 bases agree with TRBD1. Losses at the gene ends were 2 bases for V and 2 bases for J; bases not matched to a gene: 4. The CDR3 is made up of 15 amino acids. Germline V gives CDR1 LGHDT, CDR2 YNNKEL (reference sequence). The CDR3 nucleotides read TGTGCCAGCAGCCAACGACAGGGGACTAACACTGAAGCTTTCTTT. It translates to CASSQRQGTNTEAFF.

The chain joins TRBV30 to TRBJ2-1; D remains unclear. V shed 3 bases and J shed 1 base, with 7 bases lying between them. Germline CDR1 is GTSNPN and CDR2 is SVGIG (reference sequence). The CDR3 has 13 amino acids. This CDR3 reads CAWRHKSYNEQFF. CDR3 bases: TGTGCCTGGAGACACAAGTCCTACAATGAGCAGTTCTTC. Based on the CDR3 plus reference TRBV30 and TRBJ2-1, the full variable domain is SQTIHQWPATLVQPVGSPLSLECTVEGTSNPNLYWYRQAAGRGLQLLFYSVGIGQISSEVPQNLSASRPQDRQFILSSKKLLLSDSGFYLCAWRHKSYNEQFFGPGTRLTVL.

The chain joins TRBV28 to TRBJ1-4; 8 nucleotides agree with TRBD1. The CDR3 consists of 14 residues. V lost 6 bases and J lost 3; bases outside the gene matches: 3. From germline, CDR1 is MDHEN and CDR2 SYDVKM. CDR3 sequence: CASSGTGPNEKLFF. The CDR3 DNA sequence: TGTGCCAGCAGCGGGACAGGTCCTAATGAAAAACTGTTTTTT.

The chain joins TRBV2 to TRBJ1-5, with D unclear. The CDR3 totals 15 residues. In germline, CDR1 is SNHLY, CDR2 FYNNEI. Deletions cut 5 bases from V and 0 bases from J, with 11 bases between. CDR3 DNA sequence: TGTGCCAGCAGTTTGGTCAGAACTAGCAATCAGCCCCAGCATTTT. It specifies CASSLVRTSNQPQHF.

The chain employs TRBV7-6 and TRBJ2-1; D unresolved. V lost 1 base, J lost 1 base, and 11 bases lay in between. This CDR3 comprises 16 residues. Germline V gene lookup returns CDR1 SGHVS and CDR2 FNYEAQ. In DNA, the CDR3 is TGTGCCAGCAGCTTAGAGTATGGCAGATCCTACAATGAGCAGTTCTTC. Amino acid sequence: CASSLEYGRSYNEQFF.

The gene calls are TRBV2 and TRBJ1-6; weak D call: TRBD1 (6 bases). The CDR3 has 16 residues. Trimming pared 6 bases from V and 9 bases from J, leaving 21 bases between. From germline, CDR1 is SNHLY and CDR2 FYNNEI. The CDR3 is CASRLNRDTVSSPLHF. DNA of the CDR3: TGTGCCAGCAGGCTTAACCGGGACACTGTTAGTTCACCCCTCCACTTT.

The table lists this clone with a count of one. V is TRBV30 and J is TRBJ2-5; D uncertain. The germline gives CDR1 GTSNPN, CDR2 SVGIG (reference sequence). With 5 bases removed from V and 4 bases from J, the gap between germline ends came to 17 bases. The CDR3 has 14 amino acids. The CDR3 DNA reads TGTGCCTGGGAGAGAGGCGCGATAGGAGAGACCCAGTACTTC. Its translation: CAWERGAIGETQYF.

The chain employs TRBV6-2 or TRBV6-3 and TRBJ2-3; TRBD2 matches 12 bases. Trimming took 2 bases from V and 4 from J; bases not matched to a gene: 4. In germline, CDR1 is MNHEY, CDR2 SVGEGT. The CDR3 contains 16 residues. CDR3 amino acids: CASSYRLAGGPDTQYF. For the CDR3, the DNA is TGTGCCAGCAGTTACCGGCTAGCGGGGGGGCCAGATACGCAGTATTTT.

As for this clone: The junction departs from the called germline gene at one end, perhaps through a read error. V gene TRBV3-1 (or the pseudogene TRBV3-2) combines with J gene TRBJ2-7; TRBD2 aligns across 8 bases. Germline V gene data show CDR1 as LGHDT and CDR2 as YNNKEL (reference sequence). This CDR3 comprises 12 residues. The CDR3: CASSQGASGPCF. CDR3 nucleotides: TGTGCCAGCAGCCAAGGGGCTAGCGGGCCTTGCTTC.

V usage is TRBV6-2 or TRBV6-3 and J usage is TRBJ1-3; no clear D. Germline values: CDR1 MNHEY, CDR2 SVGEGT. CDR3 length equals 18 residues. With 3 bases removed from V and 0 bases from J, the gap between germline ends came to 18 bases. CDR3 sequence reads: CASSYYYRSKSSGNTIYF. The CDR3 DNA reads TGTGCCAGCAGTTATTACTACCGATCAAAGAGCTCTGGAAACACCATATATTTT.